Below are 29 T cell receptor beta chains sequenced from a single sample in a study of T-cell memory formation after mild COVID-19. Using its own MiXCR run on the 5' RACE reads, TCRdb lists one record per CDR3 protein. The sample contains over 500,000 distinct CDR3 sequences, 15% to 20% of which appear only once. Sequences were obtained from PBMCs or a T cell subset sorted from them (not recorded which). These receptors all come from an adult woman who had mild COVID-19 (a few samples of this study predate the infection). Cell type and time point are not known.

For the CDR3, the DNA is TGTGCCAGCAGTCCCTGGGACGGAAGATACGAGCAGTACTTC. Its translation: CASSPWDGRYEQYF. This chain uses TRBV27 with TRBJ2-7; tentatively, D is TRBD1 or TRBD2 (5 bases each). The germline V gene encodes CDR1 MNHEY and CDR2 SMNVEV (reference sequence). The CDR3 totals 14 residues. Deletions cut 5 bases from V and 4 bases from J, with 15 bases between.

This clonotype was found many times. The chain has TRBV7-9 and TRBJ1-2; D call uncertain. This CDR3 is 14 amino acids long. V gave up 2 bases and J gave up 7 bases, with 14 bases separating them. Germline CDR1 SEHNR, CDR2 FQNEAQ (reference sequence). As DNA, the CDR3 is TGTGCCAGCAGCTTACAGGAGCCTATAATTGGCTACACCTTC. It is translated as CASSLQEPIIGYTF.

In its sample, this clonotype was seen a few times. The chain joins TRBV19 to TRBJ2-5; D is perhaps TRBD1 (6 bases). The ends were cut back, 6 bases at V and 1 base at J, with 12 bases in the middle. CDR3 length equals 14 residues. From germline, CDR1 is LNHDA and CDR2 SQIVND (reference sequence). In DNA form, the CDR3 reads TGTGCCAGTAGCTCCGGACAGCTCCAAGAGACCCAGTACTTC. Residues: CASSSGQLQETQYF.

There are a few counts of this clonotype. J is TRBJ2-4 and V is TRBV7-2; the match to TRBD1 covers 7 bases. Per germline, CDR1 SGHTA and CDR2 FQGNSA. The CDR3 runs to 15 residues. V trimming: 4 bases; J trimming: 9 bases; junction bases outside the gene matches: 12. CDR3 bases: TGTGCCAGCAGCTCGACAGGGAATCCTCGGATCATTCAGTACTTC. Translation: CASSSTGNPRIIQYF.

This clonotype was seen at least ten times. DNA for the CDR3: TGCGCCAGCAGTACCAGGACGGGGAGCACAGATACGCAGTATTTT. This gives the protein CASSTRTGSTDTQYF. This rearrangement joins TRBV4-3 to TRBJ2-3; tentatively, D is TRBD2 (5 bases). The V end lost 6 bases, the J end lost 0 bases, and 13 bases lay between the germline ends. Germline CDR1 and CDR2: LGHNA and YSLEER. There are 15 residues in the CDR3.

This clonotype was picked up a small number of times. The rearrangement joins TRBV25-1 to TRBJ1-5; tentative D call: TRBD1 (5 bases). The germline V gene encodes CDR1 MGHDK and CDR2 SYGVNS. Trimming cost V 4 bases and J 8 bases, with 12 bases left between them. The CDR3 loop spans 13 amino acids. For the CDR3, the DNA is TGTGCCAGCAGTGGGACCCAGGGAAAGCCCCAGCATTTT. As protein: CASSGTQGKPQHF.

This clonotype was recorded a few times. The chain links TRBV6-5 to TRBJ1-6, with 7 bases matching TRBD1. The J segment lost 8 bases and the V segment lost 1 base, leaving 5 bases of the junction unmatched. Germline V gene data show CDR1 as MNHEY and CDR2 as SVGAGI. CDR3 length equals 15 residues. The CDR3 protein is CASSYLVQGDSPLHF. For the CDR3, the DNA is TGTGCCAGCAGTTACTTGGTCCAGGGGGATTCACCCCTCCACTTT.

The chain employs TRBV3-1 and TRBJ2-7; no firm D call. The CDR3 consists of 14 residues. Trimming removed 1 base at V and 0 bases at J, with 7 bases between. Germline-derived CDR1 and CDR2 are LGHDT and YNNKEL (reference sequence). The CDR3, as DNA: TGTGCCAGCAGCCAAGTATTCAGCTCCTACGAGCAGTACTTC. Translation gives CASSQVFSSYEQYF.

This clonotype was seen only a few times. The V gene is TRBV20-1, the J gene TRBJ2-7, with no clear D. Germline-derived CDR1 and CDR2 are DFQATT and SNEGSKA (reference sequence). This CDR3 region has 14 residues. V was trimmed by 2 bases and J by 1 base, leaving 12 bases between them. CDR3 sequence: CSARPLVRSYEQYF. CDR3 coding DNA: TGCAGTGCTAGACCCTTAGTAAGGTCCTACGAGCAGTACTTC.

The rearrangement joins TRBV5-6 to TRBJ2-3; D may be TRBD2 (5 bases). Trimming took off 9 bases at V and 2 bases at J, with 16 bases between the two ends. The CDR3 totals 14 residues. Germline V CDR1 and CDR2: SGHDT, YYEEEE. The CDR3 loop reads CATKTRGITDTQYF. CDR3 bases: TGTGCCACCAAGACCCGGGGAATCACAGATACGCAGTATTTT.

The J gene is TRBJ1-1, the V gene TRBV5-1, with D perhaps matching TRBD1 (6 bases). Trimming shortened V by 0 bases and J by 5 bases, and 14 bases separated the two germline ends. This CDR3 is built from 15 residues. Germline values: CDR1 SGHRS, CDR2 YFSETQ. The CDR3 spells CASSLARGRGTEAFF. CDR3 DNA: TGCGCCAGCAGCTTGGCTCGGGGGCGCGGGACTGAAGCTTTCTTT.

V usage is TRBV7-8 and J usage is TRBJ2-1; D perhaps matches TRBD2 (6 bases). The CDR3 is 16 amino acids. CDR1 SGHVS and CDR2 FQNEAQ come from the germline V gene. V lost 0 bases to trimming and J lost 6 bases, with 15 bases between them. Written as DNA, the CDR3 is TGTGCCAGCAGCTTAGCGTCGAGCGGGTATCTCAATGAGCAGTTCTTC. Translating it yields CASSLASSGYLNEQFF.

This rearrangement joins TRBV7-9 to TRBJ2-3; D is undetermined. The CDR3 is 14 residues long. Trimming took off 4 bases at V and 5 bases at J, with 13 bases between the two ends. Germline CDR1 SEHNR, CDR2 FQNEAQ (reference sequence). CDR3 region: CASSSPAAVDTQYF. In DNA, the CDR3 is TGTGCCAGCAGCTCCCCCGCGGCGGTAGATACGCAGTATTTT.

This clonotype turned up a few times. The genes are TRBV6-5 and TRBJ2-3; either TRBD1 or TRBD2 may fit D (5 bases each). This CDR3 region has 13 residues. Trimming removed 6 bases at V and 2 bases at J, with 9 bases between. Germline CDR1 reads MNHEY; CDR2 reads SVGAGI. The CDR3 bases are TGTGCCAGCAGCGGGACCCTCACAGATACGCAGTATTTT. Encoded protein: CASSGTLTDTQYF.

This clonotype was observed a handful of times. The rearrangement links TRBV7-2 to TRBJ2-7, with 10 bases lining up with TRBD2. CDR3 length: 14 residues. V lost 4 bases and J lost 3; bases outside the gene matches: 3. Germline assignment: CDR1 SGHTA and CDR2 FQGNSA. The CDR3 spells CASSSASGSYEQYF. In nucleotides, the CDR3 is TGTGCCAGCAGCTCGGCTAGCGGGAGCTACGAGCAGTACTTC.

The rearrangement joins TRBV7-3 to TRBJ2-2, with D possibly matching TRBD1 (6 bases). This CDR3 is 12 amino acids long. V was clipped by 7 bases and J by 9 bases, with 12 bases between them. The germline V gene encodes CDR1 SGHTA and CDR2 FQGTGA. The DNA of the CDR3 is TGTGCCAGCATGGGGGCCGGTCGGGAGCTGTTTTTT. It encodes CASMGAGRELFF.

The chain recombines TRBV30 with TRBJ2-3; 9 bases agree with TRBD2. V lost 7 bases, J lost 5 bases, and 10 bases stayed unmatched. Looked up from germline, CDR1 is GTSNPN and CDR2 is SVGIG (reference sequence). The CDR3 has 14 amino acids. Here the CDR3 reads CAFSAGGPQDTQYF. CDR3 in DNA: TGTGCCTTCTCTGCGGGGGGGCCTCAAGATACGCAGTATTTT.

This clonotype was counted only a few times. The V and J genes are TRBV9 and TRBJ2-1; possible D gene TRBD1, 6 bases. From germline, CDR1 is SGDLS and CDR2 YYNGEE. The CDR3 has 14 residues. V gave up 2 bases and J gave up 5 bases, with 11 bases separating them. The CDR3 DNA reads as TGTGCCAGCAGCGTCGAACAGGGAAACAATGAGCAGTTCTTC. Its translation: CASSVEQGNNEQFF.

The chain employs TRBV30 and TRBJ2-7; no clear D. This CDR3 spans 15 amino acids. Deletions cut 0 bases from V and 0 bases from J, with 12 bases between. Per germline, CDR1 GTSNPN and CDR2 SVGIG (reference sequence). DNA of the CDR3: TGTGCCTGGAGTGTACGTACAACGAGCTCCTACGAGCAGTACTTC. Protein: CAWSVRTTSSYEQYF. The variable domain in full, completed from reference TRBV30 and TRBJ2-7, reads SQTIHQWPATLVQPVGSPLSLECTVEGTSNPNLYWYRQAAGRGLQLLFYSVGIGQISSEVPQNLSASRPQDRQFILSSKKLLLSDSGFYLCAWSVRTTSSYEQYFGPGTRLTVT.

This clonotype has a handful of counts. The chain combines TRBV18 with TRBJ1-5; D is undetermined. Germline V gene lookup returns CDR1 KGHSH and CDR2 LQKENI. The CDR3 contains 14 residues. V gave up 3 bases and J gave up 0 bases, with 6 bases separating them. The CDR3 sequence is CASSPLDSNQPQHF. The CDR3 DNA follows: TGTGCCAGCTCACCGCTCGATAGCAATCAGCCCCAGCATTTT.

The chain has TRBV7-9 and TRBJ2-3; D possibly corresponds to TRBD1 (5 bases). Germline V gene sequence: CDR1 SEHNR, CDR2 FQNEAQ (reference sequence). The germline V and J ends were trimmed by 5 bases and 6 bases, with 21 bases remaining between them. The CDR3 length is 16 residues. This CDR3 reads CASSPWSRGHTDTQYF. CDR3 DNA sequence: TGTGCCAGCAGCCCGTGGAGTAGGGGTCACACCGATACGCAGTATTTT.

This rearrangement joins TRBV4-1 to TRBJ1-1; no clear D. This CDR3 contains 13 residues. The germline CDR1 and CDR2 sequences are MGHRA and YSYEKL. With 1 base removed from V and 7 bases from J, the gap between germline ends came to 10 bases. The CDR3: CASSQGRAIEAFF. DNA of the CDR3: TGCGCCAGCAGCCAAGGAAGAGCTATTGAAGCTTTCTTT.

J is TRBJ1-1 and V is TRBV7-2, with D unclear. CDR1 and CDR2 (germline): SGHTA, FQGNSA. This CDR3 has 13 residues. V lost 5 bases and J lost 5, with 12 bases in between. The CDR3 loop is CASSLPPKTEAFF. In DNA form, the CDR3 reads TGTGCCAGCAGCCTACCACCAAAGACTGAAGCTTTCTTT.

The chain is built from TRBV14 and TRBJ2-3; 10 bases agree with TRBD2. The CDR3 runs 15 residues. Germline V lookup: CDR1 SGHDN, CDR2 FVKESK. After removal of 4 bases from V and 7 bases from J, the junction contained 8 bases not matched to a gene. The CDR3 loop is CASSPLAGDQYTQYF. The CDR3 DNA follows: TGTGCCAGCAGCCCGCTAGCGGGGGATCAGTATACGCAGTATTTT.

This chain links TRBV10-3 with TRBJ2-1; tentative D call: TRBD2 (5 bases). This CDR3 has 15 amino acids. V lost 0 bases and J lost 8, with 14 bases in between. CDR1 ENHRY and CDR2 SYGVKD come from the germline V gene. CDR3 nucleotides: TGTGCCATCAGTGAGTCGGGAAGGGCCGGGGATGAGCAGTTCTTC. It yields the protein CAISESGRAGDEQFF.

This clonotype was counted at least ten times. The rearrangement links TRBV24-1 to TRBJ2-1; D unclear. The CDR3 totals 11 residues. The ends were cut back, 6 bases at V and 6 bases at J, with 5 bases in the middle. Germline CDR1 and CDR2: KGHDR and SFDVKD. The CDR3 spells CATSHGNEQFF. The CDR3 nucleotides are TGTGCCACCAGTCACGGCAATGAGCAGTTCTTC.

This chain's CDR3 is CASSQDDLADTGELFF. In nucleotides, the CDR3 is TGCGCCAGCAGCCAAGATGACCTAGCGGACACCGGGGAGCTGTTTTTT. The rearrangement joins TRBV4-1 to TRBJ2-2, with 7 bases lining up with TRBD2. The germline gives CDR1 MGHRA, CDR2 YSYEKL. This CDR3 is built from 16 residues. J lost 3 bases, V lost 0 bases, and 4 bases had no gene match.

J is TRBJ2-3 and V is TRBV29-1; tentative D call: TRBD2 (6 bases). With 2 bases removed from V and 4 bases from J, the gap between germline ends came to 13 bases. The CDR3 is 14 residues long. Germline CDR1 reads SQVTM; CDR2 reads ANQGSEA. The CDR3 is CSVERGRGADTQYF. The CDR3 DNA reads TGCAGCGTTGAAAGAGGGCGCGGGGCAGATACGCAGTATTTT.

A remark on this clonotype: Given the absence of the conserved phenylalanine or tryptophan at the CDR3 end, a read error is likely. The CDR3 region has the DNA TGCAGCGTTGAAGATCTGCCCAGCAATGAGCAGTTCTTA. As protein: CSVEDLPSNEQFL. This chain links TRBV29-1 with TRBJ2-1; D gene uncertain. This CDR3 spans 13 amino acids. Germline loops: CDR1 SQVTM, CDR2 ANQGSEA. The V and J ends lost 0 bases and 6 bases respectively, with 9 bases between them.